The entry that follows covers one T cell receptor (beta chain) sequence. The antigen is undetermined. The data stem from a study of T cell repertoires in cytomegalovirus infection. MiXCR was run by TCRdb on the reads, yielding one entry per CDR3 protein. There are hundreds of thousands of distinct CDR3 sequences in the sample; 31% occur only once, and roughly an eighth lies in the top ten. The CDR3 totals 14 residues. The V and J ends lost 0 bases and 5 bases respectively, with 12 bases between them. Germline assignment: CDR1 SGDLS and CDR2 YYNGEE. J is TRBJ2-7 and V is TRBV9, with a tentative D call TRBD1 (6 bases). Specimen: cultured CD8+ T cells from PBMCs, collected from culture after CMV antigen stimulation. The sequence came from a human donor in good health (CMV status not recorded). Some clones in this sample may be carry-over from other donors' samples. The CDR3 reads CASSVAAGVHEQYF. The DNA for the CDR3 is TGTGCCAGCAGCGTAGCTGCAGGGGTTCACGAGCAGTACTTC.